The clone carrying this T cell receptor (beta chain) was seen a few times. Using a J-beta primer mix together with a sample-barcoded 5' primer, a second PCR was run for about 7 to 12 cycles. TCRdb called the 5' RACE reads again in MiXCR, with one record for every CDR3 protein. Among some 920,000 distinct CDR3 sequences listed, roughly half were seen once. The data belong to a study of blood T cells in healthy people across ages. Germline CDR1 and CDR2: SGHAT and FQNNGV. Trimming pared 3 bases from V and 2 bases from J, leaving 12 bases between. The CDR3 has 15 residues. This TCR derives from a woman aged 55-69 years in good health. Sequenced: blood. The chain has TRBV11-2 and TRBJ2-3; weak D call: TRBD2 (5 bases). The CDR3 region is CASSFLGLNTDTQYF. CDR3 DNA sequence: TGTGCCAGCAGCTTCCTCGGACTTAACACAGATACGCAGTATTTT.